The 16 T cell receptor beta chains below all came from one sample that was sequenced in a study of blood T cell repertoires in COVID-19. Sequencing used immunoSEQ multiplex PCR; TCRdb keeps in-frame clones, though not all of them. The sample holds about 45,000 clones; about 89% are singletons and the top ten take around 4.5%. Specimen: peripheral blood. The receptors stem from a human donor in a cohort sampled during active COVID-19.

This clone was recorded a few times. DNA of the CDR3: TGTGCCTGGAGAAGGGGCCCTTGGGAGCAGTACTTC. Translated: CAWRRGPWEQYF. This chain links TRBV30 with TRBJ2-7; D may be TRBD1 (5 bases). This CDR3 comprises 12 residues. The V end was cut by 3 bases, the J end by 7 bases, with 13 bases between. CDR1 GTSNPN and CDR2 SVGIG come from the germline V gene (reference sequence).

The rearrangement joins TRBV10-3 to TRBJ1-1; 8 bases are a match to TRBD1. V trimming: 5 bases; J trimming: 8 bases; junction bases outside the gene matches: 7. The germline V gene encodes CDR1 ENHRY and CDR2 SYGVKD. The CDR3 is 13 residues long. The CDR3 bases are TGTGCCATCAGTCTGGACAGGGCCAACGAAGCTTTCTTT. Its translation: CAISLDRANEAFF.

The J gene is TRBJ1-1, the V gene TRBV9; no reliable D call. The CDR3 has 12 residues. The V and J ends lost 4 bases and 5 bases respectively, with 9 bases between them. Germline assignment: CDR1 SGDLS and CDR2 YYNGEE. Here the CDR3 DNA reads TGTGCCAGCAGCAACAGCGGGACTGAAGCTTTCTTT. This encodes CASSNSGTEAFF.

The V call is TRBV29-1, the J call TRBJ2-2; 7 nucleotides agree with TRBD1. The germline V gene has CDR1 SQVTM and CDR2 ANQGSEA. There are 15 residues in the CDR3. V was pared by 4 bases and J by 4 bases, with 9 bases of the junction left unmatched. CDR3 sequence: CSVGNRAGGTGELFF. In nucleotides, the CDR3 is TGCAGCGTTGGAAATCGGGCAGGGGGCACCGGGGAGCTGTTTTTT.

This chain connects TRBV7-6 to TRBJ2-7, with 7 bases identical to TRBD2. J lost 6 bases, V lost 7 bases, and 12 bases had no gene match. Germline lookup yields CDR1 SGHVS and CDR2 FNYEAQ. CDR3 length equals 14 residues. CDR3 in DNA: TGTGCCAGCACCCTGGGGGTAGCGGGCAGCGAGCAGTACTTC. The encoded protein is CASTLGVAGSEQYF.

The CDR3 loop reads CASSLVPERSTEAFF. Here the CDR3 DNA reads TGTGCCAGCAGCTTAGTGCCAGAACGGAGTACTGAAGCTTTCTTT. This chain connects TRBV11-1 to TRBJ1-1; D ambiguous. Germline-derived CDR1 and CDR2 are SGHAT and FQDESV (reference sequence). The CDR3 consists of 15 residues. V was cut by 1 base and J by 5 bases, with 14 bases left in between. Using reference TRBV11-1 and TRBJ1-1 for the parts outside the CDR3, the full variable domain is EAEVAQSPRYKITEKSQAVAFWCDPISGHATLYWYRQILGQGPELLVQFQDESVVDDSQLPKDRFSAERLKGVDSTLKIQPAELGDSAMYLCASSLVPERSTEAFFGQGTRLTVV.

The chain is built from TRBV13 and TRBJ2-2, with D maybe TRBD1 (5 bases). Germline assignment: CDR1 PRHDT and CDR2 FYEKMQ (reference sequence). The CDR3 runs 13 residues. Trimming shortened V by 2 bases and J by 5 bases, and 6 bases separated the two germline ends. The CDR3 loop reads CASSLPGTGELFF. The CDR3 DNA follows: TGTGCCAGCAGCTTACCAGGGACCGGGGAGCTGTTTTTT.

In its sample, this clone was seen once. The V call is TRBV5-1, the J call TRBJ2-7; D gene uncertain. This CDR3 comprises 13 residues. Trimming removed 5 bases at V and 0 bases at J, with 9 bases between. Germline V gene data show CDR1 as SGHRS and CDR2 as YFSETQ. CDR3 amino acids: CASRKSSSYEQYF. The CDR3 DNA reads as TGCGCCAGCAGAAAGTCGAGCTCCTACGAGCAGTACTTC.

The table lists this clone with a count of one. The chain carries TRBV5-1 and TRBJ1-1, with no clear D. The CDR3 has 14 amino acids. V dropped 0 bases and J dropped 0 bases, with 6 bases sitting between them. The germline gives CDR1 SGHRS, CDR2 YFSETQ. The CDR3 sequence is CASSLDSLNTEAFF. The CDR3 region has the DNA TGCGCCAGCAGCTTGGACAGCTTGAACACTGAAGCTTTCTTT.

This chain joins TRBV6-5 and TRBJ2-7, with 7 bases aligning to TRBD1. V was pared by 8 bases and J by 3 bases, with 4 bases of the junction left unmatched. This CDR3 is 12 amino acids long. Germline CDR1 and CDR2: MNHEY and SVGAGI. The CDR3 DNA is TGTGCCAGCGGTCCAGGGGGCTACGAGCAGTACTTC. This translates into CASGPGGYEQYF.

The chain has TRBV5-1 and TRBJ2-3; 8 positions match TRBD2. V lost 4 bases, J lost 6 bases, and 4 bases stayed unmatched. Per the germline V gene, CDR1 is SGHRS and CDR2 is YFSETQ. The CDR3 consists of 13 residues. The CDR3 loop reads CASSPGGVDTQYF. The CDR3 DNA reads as TGCGCCAGCAGCCCGGGAGGGGTGGATACGCAGTATTTT.

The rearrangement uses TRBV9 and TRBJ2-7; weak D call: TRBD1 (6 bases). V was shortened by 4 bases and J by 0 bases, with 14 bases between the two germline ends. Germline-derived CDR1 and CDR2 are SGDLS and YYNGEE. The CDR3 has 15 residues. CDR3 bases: TGTGCCAGCAGCAAGTCGACAGGAAGCTCCTACGAGCAGTACTTC. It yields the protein CASSKSTGSSYEQYF.

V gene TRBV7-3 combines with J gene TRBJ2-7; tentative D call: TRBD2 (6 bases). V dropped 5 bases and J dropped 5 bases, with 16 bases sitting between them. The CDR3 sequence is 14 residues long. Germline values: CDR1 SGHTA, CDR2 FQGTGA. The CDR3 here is CASSPVGGVNEQYF. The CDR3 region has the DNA TGTGCCAGCAGCCCCGTTGGAGGGGTCAACGAGCAGTACTTC.

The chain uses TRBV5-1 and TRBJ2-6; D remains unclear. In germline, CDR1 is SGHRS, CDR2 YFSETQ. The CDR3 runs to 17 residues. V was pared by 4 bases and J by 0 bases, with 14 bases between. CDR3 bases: TGCGCCAGCAGCACCCTGCCAGCGAGCTCTGGGGCCAACGTCCTGACTTTC. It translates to CASSTLPASSGANVLTF.

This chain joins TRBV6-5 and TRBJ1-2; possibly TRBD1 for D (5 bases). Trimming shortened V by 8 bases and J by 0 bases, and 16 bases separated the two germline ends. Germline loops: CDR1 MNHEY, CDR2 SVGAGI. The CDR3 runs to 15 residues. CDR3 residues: CASLPGGKANYGYTF. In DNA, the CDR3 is TGTGCCAGCTTACCGGGGGGGAAAGCTAACTATGGCTACACCTTC.

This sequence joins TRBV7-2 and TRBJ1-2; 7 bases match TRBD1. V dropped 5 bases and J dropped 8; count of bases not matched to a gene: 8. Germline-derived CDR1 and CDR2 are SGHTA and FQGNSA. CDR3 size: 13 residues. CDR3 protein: CASSPRQGSGYTF. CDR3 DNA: TGTGCCAGCAGCCCTCGACAGGGTTCCGGCTACACCTTC. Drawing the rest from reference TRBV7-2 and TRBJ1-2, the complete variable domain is GAGVSQSPSNKVTEKGKDVELRCDPISGHTALYWYRQSLGQGLEFLIYFQGNSAPDKSGLPSDRFSAERTGGSVSTLTIQRTQQEDSAVYLCASSPRQGSGYTFGSGTRLTVV.